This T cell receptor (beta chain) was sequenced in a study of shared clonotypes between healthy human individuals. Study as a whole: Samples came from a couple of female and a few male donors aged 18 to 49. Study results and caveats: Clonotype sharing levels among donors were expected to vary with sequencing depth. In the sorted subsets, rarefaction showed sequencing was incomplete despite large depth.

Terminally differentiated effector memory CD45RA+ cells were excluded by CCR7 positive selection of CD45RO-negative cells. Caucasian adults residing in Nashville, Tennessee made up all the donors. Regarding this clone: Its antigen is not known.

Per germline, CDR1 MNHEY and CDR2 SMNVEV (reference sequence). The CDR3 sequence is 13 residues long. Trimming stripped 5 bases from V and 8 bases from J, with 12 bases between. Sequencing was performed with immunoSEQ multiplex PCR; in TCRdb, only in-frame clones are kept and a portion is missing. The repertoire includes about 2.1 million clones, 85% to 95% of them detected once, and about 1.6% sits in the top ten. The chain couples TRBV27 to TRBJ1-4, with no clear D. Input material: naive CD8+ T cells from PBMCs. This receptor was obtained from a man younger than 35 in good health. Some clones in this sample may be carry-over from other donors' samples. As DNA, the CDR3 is TGTGCCAGCAGTAAGACGCGCGGGGAAAAACTGTTTTTT. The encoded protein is CASSKTRGEKLFF. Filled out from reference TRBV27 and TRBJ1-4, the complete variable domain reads EAQVTQNPRYLITVTGKKLTVTCSQNMNHEYMSWYRQDPGLGLRQIYYSMNVEVTDKGDVPEGYKVSRKEKRNFPLILESPSPNQTSLYFCASSKTRGEKLFFGSGTQLSVL.